The following is a T cell receptor (beta chain) sequence with its context. Its antigen is not known. Produced via immunoSEQ multiplex PCR; TCRdb's table is partial and in-frame only. The sample has some 170,000 clones, 92% seen once. The record originates from a study of T cell responses to AZD1222 COVID-19 vaccine. Whole-study results and caveats: Dominant at 160-218 and 743-854, vaccine-associated CD4 TCRs also spanned spike.

Deletions cut 5 bases from V and 3 bases from J, with 8 bases between. CDR1 is SEHNR and CDR2 is FQNEAQ in the germline V gene (reference sequence). The CDR3 is made up of 12 amino acids. The sample was peripheral blood, taken 28 days after the second AZD1222 dose. J is TRBJ2-7 and V is TRBV7-9; D remains unclear. The clonotype comes from an adult who received the AZD1222 COVID-19 vaccine. The CDR3 DNA follows: TGTGCCAGCAGCGCTCAAAGCTACGAGCAGTACTTC. Translation gives CASSAQSYEQYF.